The 17 T cell receptor beta chains listed next were all sequenced from one sample in a study of blood T cell repertoires in COVID-19 (dated by TCRdb to about 2020). The method behind the library was the immunoSEQ multiplex PCR assay. TCRdb carries this immuneACCESS record with in-frame sequences only. Its versions omit some clonotypes, under half of them owing to an unresolved V gene in the studies checked, with the rest unexplained. Recorded for this sample are 150,000 to 200,000 clones; about 86% of them occurred a single time. 4% of the sample comes from the top ten. Sequenced: peripheral blood. Receptor source: a woman in her seventies with acute or convalescent COVID-19.

The chain employs TRBV30 and TRBJ2-3; a possible D gene is TRBD2 (6 bases). Germline CDR1 and CDR2: GTSNPN and SVGIG (reference sequence). With 5 bases removed from V and 14 bases from J, the gap between germline ends came to 29 bases. CDR3 length: 15 amino acids. In nucleotides, the CDR3 is TGTGCCTGGGGCACGTCGCCCTATGGAACGGGAGAGGTGTATTTT. This sequence encodes CAWGTSPYGTGEVYF.

A few counts support this clone. The chain links TRBV4-1 to TRBJ1-6; 9 bases fit TRBD1. The CDR3 has 16 residues. Germline V CDR1 and CDR2: MGHRA, YSYEKL. With V trimmed by 0 bases and J by 10 bases, 7 bases remained unmatched. The CDR3 sequence is CASSQDPTGGRSPLHF. CDR3 DNA: TGCGCCAGCAGCCAAGATCCGACAGGGGGAAGGTCACCCCTCCACTTT.

This clone came up once. The chain combines TRBV20-1 with TRBJ2-7; TRBD1 might be the D (6 bases). Germline assignment: CDR1 DFQATT and CDR2 SNEGSKA (reference sequence). V lost 3 bases and J lost 5, with 23 bases in between. The CDR3 length is 16 residues. CDR3 nucleotide sequence: TGCAGTGCTAGTTCGCTCGGAATTCAGGGGAACGACGAGCAGTACTTC. Encoded protein: CSASSLGIQGNDEQYF.

The chain is built from TRBV18 and TRBJ1-1; D perhaps matches TRBD1 (5 bases). The germline V gene encodes CDR1 KGHSH and CDR2 LQKENI. This CDR3 is 15 amino acids long. The germline V and J ends were trimmed by 6 bases and 0 bases, with 14 bases remaining between them. CDR3 sequence reads: CASSPDRGMNTEAFF. CDR3 sequence (DNA): TGTGCCAGCTCCCCCGACAGAGGCATGAACACTGAAGCTTTCTTT.

The genes are TRBV6-2 or TRBV6-3 and TRBJ2-1; tentative D call: TRBD1 (5 bases). This CDR3 comprises 12 residues. CDR1 and CDR2 (germline): MNHEY, SVGEGT. V gave up 6 bases and J gave up 7 bases, with 10 bases separating them. This CDR3 is CASSQTENEQFF. The DNA of the CDR3 is TGTGCCAGCAGCCAGACAGAGAATGAGCAGTTCTTC.

The chain uses TRBV6-2 or TRBV6-3 and TRBJ1-2; perhaps TRBD1 as D (5 bases). CDR3 length equals 15 residues. Germline CDR1 MNHEY, CDR2 SVGEGT. V was cut by 2 bases and J by 1 base, with 11 bases left in between. The CDR3, as DNA: TGTGCCAGCAGTTACACACGACAGAATAACTATGGCTACACCTTC. This codes for CASSYTRQNNYGYTF.

V usage is TRBV4-2 and J usage is TRBJ2-7, with unresolved D. V lost 0 bases, J lost 2 bases, and 11 bases lay in between. CDR3 size: 15 residues. Per germline, CDR1 LGHNA and CDR2 YNFKEQ. The DNA of the CDR3 is TGTGCCAGCAGCCAAGAGGCGGCGGCGACCTACGAGCAGTACTTC. Translated: CASSQEAAATYEQYF.

In this sample, this clone turned up once. The DNA of the CDR3 is TGTGCCAGCAGTTTTACAGGCGCAGCGCAAGAGACCCAGTACTTC. Translated, it gives CASSFTGAAQETQYF. The chain carries TRBV28 and TRBJ2-5, with D maybe TRBD1 (5 bases). Trimming removed 3 bases from V and 2 bases from J, with 13 bases in between. CDR1 is MDHEN and CDR2 is SYDVKM in the germline V gene. CDR3 length equals 15 residues.

The chain employs TRBV6-2 or TRBV6-3 and TRBJ1-5, with 10 bases aligning to TRBD1. V was pared by 6 bases and J by 2 bases, with 4 bases of the junction left unmatched. CDR1 is MNHEY, CDR2 SVGEGT, per germline. There are 15 residues in the CDR3. The CDR3 DNA follows: TGTGCCAGCAGCACGACAGGGGGCGGCAATCAGCCCCAGCATTTT. Translating it yields CASSTTGGGNQPQHF.

J is TRBJ2-1 and V is TRBV5-1; D might be TRBD2 (5 bases). Looked up from germline, CDR1 is SGHRS and CDR2 is YFSETQ. The V and J ends lost 0 bases and 0 bases respectively, with 10 bases between them. The CDR3 totals 16 residues. The CDR3 nucleotides read TGCGCCAGCAGCTTGGAGGTAGCGAGCTCCTACAATGAGCAGTTCTTC. Encoded protein: CASSLEVASSYNEQFF.

This chain uses TRBV9 with TRBJ2-2; 10 bases fit TRBD2. With V trimmed by 4 bases and J by 0 bases, 6 bases remained unmatched. Germline V gene lookup returns CDR1 SGDLS and CDR2 YYNGEE. The CDR3 is 17 residues long. CDR3 residues: CASSRALAGANTGELFF. The CDR3 DNA reads TGTGCCAGCAGCCGAGCTCTAGCGGGGGCGAACACCGGGGAGCTGTTTTTT.

J is TRBJ2-3 and V is TRBV5-4; 13 bases line up with TRBD2. CDR3 length: 15 residues. Trimming took 8 bases from V and 1 from J; bases not matched to a gene: 4. Germline V gene lookup returns CDR1 SGHNT and CDR2 YYREEE (reference sequence). The CDR3 sequence: CASELAGGRTDTQYF. CDR3 DNA sequence: TGTGCCAGTGAACTAGCGGGGGGGCGCACAGATACGCAGTATTTT.

This chain connects TRBV14 to TRBJ1-4; 10 bases are a match to TRBD1. The CDR3 loop spans 16 amino acids. The J segment lost 3 bases and the V segment lost 4 bases, leaving 5 bases of the junction unmatched. Germline V gene lookup returns CDR1 SGHDN and CDR2 FVKESK. The CDR3 sequence: CASSRRQGAANEKLFF. CDR3 nucleotides: TGTGCCAGCAGCCGTAGACAGGGGGCGGCTAATGAAAAACTGTTTTTT.

This sequence joins TRBV4-3 and TRBJ1-5, with D unresolved. Per the germline V gene, CDR1 is LGHNA and CDR2 is YSLEER. The CDR3 sequence is 13 residues long. Trimming stripped 0 bases from V and 7 bases from J, with 7 bases between. The CDR3 nucleotides are TGCGCCAGCAGCCAAGATGTACAACAGCCCCAGCATTTT. Protein: CASSQDVQQPQHF.

This clone was seen a handful of times. This sequence joins TRBV19 and TRBJ1-4; the match to TRBD1 covers 12 bases. V dropped 9 bases and J dropped 6; count of bases not matched to a gene: 8. Germline loops: CDR1 LNHDA, CDR2 SQIVND (reference sequence). CDR3 size: 15 residues. CDR3 nucleotide sequence: TGTGCCAGAAACCGGGACAGGGGGCTTGATGAAAAACTGTTTTTT. Amino acid sequence: CARNRDRGLDEKLFF.

The CDR3 region is CASSLRGAGTGPSIYGYTF. In DNA, the CDR3 is TGCGCCAGCAGCTTAAGGGGGGCCGGGACAGGGCCCTCGATATATGGCTACACCTTC. V usage is TRBV5-1 and J usage is TRBJ1-2, with TRBD1 matching 9 bases. The CDR3 totals 19 residues. Looked up from germline, CDR1 is SGHRS and CDR2 is YFSETQ. Losses at the gene ends were 2 bases for V and 5 bases for J; bases not matched to a gene: 19.

This chain joins TRBV5-1 and TRBJ1-2, with a tentative D call TRBD1 (6 bases). V lost 3 bases and J lost 3, with 9 bases in between. This CDR3 comprises 13 residues. Germline V lookup: CDR1 SGHRS, CDR2 YFSETQ. CDR3 amino acids: CASSSTGDYGYTF. The DNA for the CDR3 is TGCGCCAGCAGCTCGACAGGCGACTATGGCTACACCTTC.